This passage covers 11 T cell receptor beta chains from one sample sequenced in a study of CD8 T cells in ankylosing spondylitis. TCRdb processed the 5' RACE reads anew with MiXCR; each CDR3 protein has one entry. The sample lists 150,000 or so distinct CDR3 sequences; about a sixth were seen once. Sequencing used blood, either unsorted or a sorted T cell fraction (not recorded which). The receptors here all came from a male donor with ankylosing spondylitis or in good health (not recorded which).

This clonotype was picked up a small number of times. This sequence joins TRBV11-3 and TRBJ2-1; D remains unclear. The V and J ends lost 2 bases and 5 bases respectively, with 13 bases between them. Per the germline V gene, CDR1 is SGHNT and CDR2 is YENEEA. This CDR3 comprises 15 residues. The CDR3 sequence is CASSLSARANNEQFF. The DNA of the CDR3 is TGTGCCAGCAGCTTATCAGCTCGGGCAAACAATGAGCAGTTCTTC.

V gene TRBV28 combines with J gene TRBJ2-6; D possibly uses TRBD1 or TRBD2 (6 bases each). Germline CDR1 is MDHEN and CDR2 is SYDVKM. Trimming shortened V by 4 bases and J by 0 bases, and 13 bases separated the two germline ends. The CDR3 is made up of 17 amino acids. The CDR3 sequence is CASSSQGTPSGANVLTF. The CDR3 DNA sequence: TGTGCCAGCAGTTCCCAGGGGACTCCCTCTGGGGCCAACGTCCTGACTTTC.

The chain joins TRBV7-9 to TRBJ1-1, with 8 bases fitting TRBD1. The V segment lost 3 bases and the J segment 4 bases; nucleotides outside the gene matches: 4. Germline V lookup: CDR1 SEHNR, CDR2 FQNEAQ (reference sequence). The CDR3 loop spans 14 amino acids. CDR3 loop: CASSLGQVGTEAFF. As DNA, the CDR3 is TGTGCCAGCAGCTTGGGACAGGTGGGCACTGAAGCTTTCTTT.

The rearrangement uses TRBV9 and TRBJ2-1, with a weak D call TRBD2 (5 bases). Germline lookup yields CDR1 SGDLS and CDR2 YYNGEE. The length of the CDR3 is 16 residues. V was pared by 0 bases and J by 3 bases, with 13 bases between. Here the CDR3 reads CASSVEDSDFYNEQFF. CDR3 sequence (DNA): TGTGCCAGCAGCGTAGAAGATTCGGACTTCTACAATGAGCAGTTCTTC.

The chain uses TRBV7-9 and TRBJ2-2; no clear D gene. The CDR3 spans 16 residues. Deletions cut 3 bases from V and 1 base from J, with 12 bases between. Germline V lookup: CDR1 SEHNR, CDR2 FQNEAQ (reference sequence). Here the CDR3 DNA reads TGTGCCAGCAGCTTGGCCGGGCGACTGAACACCGGGGAGCTGTTTTTT. Residues: CASSLAGRLNTGELFF. Full variable domain (remainder filled in from reference TRBV7-9 and TRBJ2-2): DTGVSQNPRHKITKRGQNVTFRCDPISEHNRLYWYRQTLGQGPEFLTYFQNEAQLEKSRLLSDRFSAERPKGSFSTLEIQRTEQGDSAMYLCASSLAGRLNTGELFFGEGSRLTVL.

This clonotype has ten or more counts. The V and J genes are TRBV10-3 and TRBJ2-1; 14 bases map to TRBD2. Germline V CDR1 and CDR2: ENHRY, SYGVKD. The CDR3 loop spans 14 amino acids. V lost 6 bases to trimming and J lost 6 bases; unmatched junction nucleotides: 1. This chain's CDR3 is CAIRGTSGGNEQFF. Written as DNA, the CDR3 is TGTGCCATCAGAGGGACTAGCGGGGGCAATGAGCAGTTCTTC.

The chain recombines TRBV30 with TRBJ2-1; D not certain. This CDR3 region has 12 residues. The germline V gene has CDR1 GTSNPN and CDR2 SVGIG (reference sequence). V gave up 1 base and J gave up 7 bases, with 8 bases separating them. CDR3 DNA sequence: TGTGCCTGGAGTGGTGATGTGAATGAGCAGTTCTTC. It is translated as CAWSGDVNEQFF. Complete variable domain (other parts from reference TRBV30 and TRBJ2-1): SQTIHQWPATLVQPVGSPLSLECTVEGTSNPNLYWYRQAAGRGLQLLFYSVGIGQISSEVPQNLSASRPQDRQFILSSKKLLLSDSGFYLCAWSGDVNEQFFGPGTRLTVL.

This clonotype was observed a handful of times. This sequence joins TRBV27 and TRBJ2-2; the D gene is possibly TRBD1 (5 bases). CDR1 MNHEY and CDR2 SMNVEV come from the germline V gene (reference sequence). The V end was cut by 5 bases, the J end by 9 bases, with 13 bases between. There are 13 residues in the CDR3. This chain's CDR3 is CASSRARGRELFF. For the CDR3, the DNA is TGTGCCAGCAGTCGTGCAAGGGGCCGGGAGCTGTTTTTT.

The chain is built from TRBV25-1 and TRBJ2-2; D ambiguous. V lost 0 bases and J 2 bases, leaving 7 bases between the germline ends. The germline V gene encodes CDR1 MGHDK and CDR2 SYGVNS. The CDR3 contains 15 residues. The CDR3 region has the DNA TGTGCCAGCAGTGAATATGGCAAAAACACCGGGGAGCTGTTTTTT. It is translated as CASSEYGKNTGELFF.

This clonotype was counted between two and nine times. The chain joins TRBV6-6 to TRBJ1-5; D gene uncertain. Trimming took 7 bases from V and 0 from J, leaving 7 bases between them. This CDR3 comprises 13 residues. Per germline, CDR1 MNHNY and CDR2 SVGAGI (reference sequence). Here the CDR3 DNA reads TGTGCCAGCACTCTTTATAGCAATCAGCCCCAGCATTTT. This codes for CASTLYSNQPQHF.

This clonotype was picked up a small number of times. The chain employs TRBV20-1 and TRBJ2-7, with 9 bases fitting TRBD1. The CDR3 spans 15 residues. Per germline, CDR1 DFQATT and CDR2 SNEGSKA (reference sequence). V shed 6 bases and J 1 base; nucleotides not matched to a gene: 10. CDR3 protein: CSARTPTGGSYEQYF. CDR3 nucleotides: TGCAGTGCGAGGACCCCGACAGGGGGTTCCTACGAGCAGTACTTC.